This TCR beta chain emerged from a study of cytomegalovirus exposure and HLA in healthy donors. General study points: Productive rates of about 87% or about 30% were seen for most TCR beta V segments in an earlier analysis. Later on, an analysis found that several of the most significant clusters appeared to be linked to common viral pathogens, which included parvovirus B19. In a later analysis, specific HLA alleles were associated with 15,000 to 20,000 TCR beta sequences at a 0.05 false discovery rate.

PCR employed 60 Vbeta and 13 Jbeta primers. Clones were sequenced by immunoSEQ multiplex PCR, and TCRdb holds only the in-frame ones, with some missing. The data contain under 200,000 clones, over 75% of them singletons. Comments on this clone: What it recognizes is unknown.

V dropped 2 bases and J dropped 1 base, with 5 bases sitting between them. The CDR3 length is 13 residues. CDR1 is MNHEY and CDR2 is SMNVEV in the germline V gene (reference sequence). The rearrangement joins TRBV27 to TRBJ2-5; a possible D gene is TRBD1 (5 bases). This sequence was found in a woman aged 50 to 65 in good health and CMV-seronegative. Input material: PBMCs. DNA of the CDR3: TGTGCCAGCAGTTTAAGGGGCCAAGAGACCCAGTACTTC. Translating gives CASSLRGQETQYF.